This T cell receptor (beta chain) stems from a study of blood T cell repertoires in COVID-19. About the research overall: Samples of COVID-19 (acute and convalescent) were obtained from the United States, Italy and Spain. PBMCs, B-cell-depleted T cells, or T cells provided the cDNA or gDNA that made up the material.

This CDR3 spans 12 amino acids. Between the trimmed V and J ends, which lost 6 bases and 7 bases, there was a span of 9 bases. The germline gives CDR1 WNHNN, CDR2 SYGVQD (reference sequence). Original data processing: Estimation of nucleated cell counts relied on the amplification of reference gene primers. The protocol was immunoSEQ multiplex PCR, while the TCRdb copy is restricted to in-frame clones and leaves out a portion. V and J calls plus clone size are reproduced from that table; the DNA served to infer D and trimming. The sample lists over 100,000 clones, around 88% seen once, with roughly 4% in the top ten.

This clonotype was obtained from a man in his sixties with COVID-19, enrolled during active disease. Sequences were obtained from peripheral blood. V and J are TRBV10-1 and TRBJ1-4; no definite D call. CDR3 bases: TGCGCCAGCAGCGCAAGTAGTGAAAAACTGTTTTTT. It is translated as CASSASSEKLFF.